The 18 T cell receptor beta chains reported below all come from one sample, sequenced in a study of shared clonotypes between healthy human individuals. The protocol was immunoSEQ multiplex PCR, while the TCRdb copy is restricted to in-frame clones and leaves out a portion. The sample contains about 180,000 clones, 80% to 95% of which appear only once. What was sequenced was naive CD4+ T cells sorted from blood. Subset of the sample: CD45RA+ positively selected. The source is a woman aged 25 to 45 in good health.

This chain links TRBV30 with TRBJ2-7, with D perhaps matching TRBD2 (7 bases). Germline loops: CDR1 GTSNPN, CDR2 SVGIG (reference sequence). The CDR3 covers 15 residues. The V end lost 3 bases, the J end lost 10 bases, and 25 bases lay between the germline ends. The CDR3 spells CAWRTPRGAAIEQYF. CDR3 nucleotides: TGTGCCTGGAGAACACCCCGGGGGGCAGCGATAGAACAGTACTTC.

This clone was seen only once. V usage is TRBV11-2 and J usage is TRBJ2-1; 11 bases line up with TRBD2. Per germline, CDR1 SGHAT and CDR2 FQNNGV. This CDR3 has 16 amino acids. The trim removed 2 bases at V and 6 bases at J, leaving 6 bases unmatched. Written as DNA, the CDR3 is TGTGCCAGCAGCTTATATAGCGGGAGGGCCTTCAATGAGCAGTTCTTC. Amino acids: CASSLYSGRAFNEQFF.

This rearrangement joins TRBV27 to TRBJ1-1, with 9 positions matching TRBD1. Unmatched junction bases numbered 3, after V lost 0 bases and J lost 4 bases. This CDR3 has 15 residues. The germline V gene encodes CDR1 MNHEY and CDR2 SMNVEV (reference sequence). The CDR3 region has the DNA TGTGCCAGCAGTTTATCCCGGGACAGGGCCACTGAAGCTTTCTTT. It codes for CASSLSRDRATEAFF.

The chain uses TRBV9 and TRBJ2-5; tentatively, D is TRBD2 (5 bases). Germline lookup yields CDR1 SGDLS and CDR2 YYNGEE. CDR3 size: 13 residues. The V and J ends lost 2 bases and 1 base respectively, with 6 bases between them. DNA for the CDR3: TGTGCCAGCAGCGTTCGGGGCCAAGAGACCCAGTACTTC. Its protein product is CASSVRGQETQYF.

CDR3 nucleotides: TGTGCCAGCAGGGTTCAGGCGGAGAAAGACAATGAGCAGTTCTTC. Amino acids: CASRVQAEKDNEQFF. The chain combines TRBV5-5 with TRBJ2-1; D is undetermined. The CDR3 length is 15 residues. Germline V lookup: CDR1 SGHKS, CDR2 YYEKEE (reference sequence). V was clipped by 5 bases and J by 5 bases, with 17 bases between them.

This chain connects TRBV5-6 to TRBJ1-2, with D hard to call. The CDR3 contains 13 residues. V lost 3 bases and J lost 8, with 14 bases in between. Germline CDR1 is SGHDT and CDR2 is YYEEEE. For the CDR3, the DNA is TGTGCCAGCAGCTCGGACCGACGTCAGGGCTACACCTTC. This encodes CASSSDRRQGYTF.

The V gene is TRBV5-6, the J gene TRBJ1-5, with TRBD1 matching over 8 bases. Germline loops: CDR1 SGHDT, CDR2 YYEEEE. This CDR3 contains 15 residues. Unmatched junction bases numbered 7, after V lost 4 bases and J lost 4 bases. The CDR3 DNA is TGTGCCAGCAGCAAAGGACAGGGCTGGAATCAGCCCCAGCATTTT. Amino acids: CASSKGQGWNQPQHF.

The chain uses TRBV19 and TRBJ2-5, with 7 nucleotides matching TRBD2. Judging by the DNA end, TRBJ2-7 fits better; the J call may be wrong. The CDR3 totals 16 residues. The germline V gene has CDR1 LNHDA and CDR2 SQIVND (reference sequence). CDR3 loop: CASSPPGRVYSYEQYF. The CDR3 nucleotides read TGTGCCAGTAGTCCCCCGGGGAGGGTGTACTCCTACGAGCAGTACTTC.

This chain joins TRBV2 and TRBJ1-4; TRBD1 agrees at 7 bases. After removal of 10 bases from V and 4 bases from J, the junction contained 12 bases not matched to a gene. CDR3 length: 15 amino acids. Germline loops: CDR1 SNHLY, CDR2 FYNNEI. The CDR3 protein is CANSRQGLGNEKLFF. The CDR3 DNA reads as TGTGCCAACTCGCGACAGGGCCTCGGTAATGAAAAACTGTTTTTT.

CDR3 DNA: TGTGCCAGCAGGGTGGGACAGGGTCCGACCCGCTCTGGGGCCAACGTCCTGACTTTC. It encodes CASRVGQGPTRSGANVLTF. The chain joins TRBV7-9 to TRBJ2-6; 9 nucleotides agree with TRBD1. The germline V gene has CDR1 SEHNR and CDR2 FQNEAQ (reference sequence). The V gene end was trimmed by 6 bases and the J gene end by 0 bases; junction bases not matched to a gene: 12. This CDR3 is built from 19 residues. Complete variable domain (other parts from reference TRBV7-9 and TRBJ2-6): DTGVSQNPRHKITKRGQNVTFRCDPISEHNRLYWYRQTLGQGPEFLTYFQNEAQLEKSRLLSDRFSAERPKGSFSTLEIQRTEQGDSAMYLCASRVGQGPTRSGANVLTFGAGSRLTVL.

The genes are TRBV28 and TRBJ2-5, with unresolved D. The DNA end lines up better with TRBJ2-7; the J call may be wrong. CDR3 size: 15 residues. Germline V lookup: CDR1 MDHEN, CDR2 SYDVKM. For the CDR3, the DNA is TGTGCCAGCAGCTCGGGTTTTCGGGCTTCCTACGAGCAGTACTTC. This codes for CASSSGFRASYEQYF.

The J gene is TRBJ2-7, the V gene TRBV7-8, with D possibly TRBD2 on 6 matching bases. Germline V gene lookup returns CDR1 SGHVS and CDR2 FQNEAQ. This CDR3 is 15 amino acids long. The V and J ends lost 1 base and 2 bases respectively, with 12 bases between them. CDR3 bases: TGTGCCAGCAGCTTAGTCCGGGAGCCCCCCTACGAGCAGTACTTC. Translating it yields CASSLVREPPYEQYF.

The chain combines TRBV29-1 with TRBJ1-1, with D maybe TRBD1 (5 bases). Germline loops: CDR1 SQVTM, CDR2 ANQGSEA. Trimming removed 8 bases from V and 0 bases from J, with 13 bases in between. CDR3 length: 13 amino acids. The CDR3 DNA follows: TGCAGCTCAGCGGGGCGGATGAACACTGAAGCTTTCTTT. Residues: CSSAGRMNTEAFF.

The V gene is TRBV4-1, the J gene TRBJ1-4, with 7 bases aligning to TRBD1. This CDR3 has 15 amino acids. The germline gives CDR1 MGHRA, CDR2 YSYEKL. V shed 2 bases and J 3 bases; nucleotides not matched to a gene: 3. The CDR3 reads CASSQSGTANEKLFF. CDR3 DNA: TGCGCCAGCAGCCAAAGCGGGACAGCTAATGAAAAACTGTTTTTT.

This sequence joins TRBV5-1 and TRBJ1-2; no clear D gene. V was cut by 0 bases and J by 6 bases, with 9 bases left in between. The V gene's germline CDR1 is SGHRS and CDR2 YFSETQ. The CDR3 totals 13 residues. This chain's CDR3 is CASSLEVPHGYTF. CDR3 DNA: TGCGCCAGCAGCTTGGAGGTCCCCCATGGCTACACCTTC.

The V call is TRBV11-2, the J call TRBJ1-5; no clear D gene. The CDR3 is 13 amino acids. Germline CDR1 is SGHAT and CDR2 is FQNNGV. V gave up 5 bases and J gave up 3 bases, with 8 bases separating them. The CDR3 nucleotides are TGTGCCAGCAGCAAGGAGTTCAATCAGCCCCAGCATTTT. The encoded protein is CASSKEFNQPQHF.

This clone appeared once. The V and J genes are TRBV2 and TRBJ1-1; D is uncertain. Germline V CDR1 and CDR2: SNHLY, FYNNEI. Between the trimmed V and J ends, which lost 6 bases and 3 bases, there was a span of 5 bases. The CDR3 length is 11 residues. CDR3 loop: CASRTDTEAFF. DNA for the CDR3: TGTGCCAGCAGAACCGACACTGAAGCTTTCTTT.

This chain links TRBV29-1 with TRBJ2-3; D gene unclear. This CDR3 spans 13 amino acids. The germline V gene encodes CDR1 SQVTM and CDR2 ANQGSEA. V lost 6 bases and J 0 bases, leaving 10 bases between the germline ends. In DNA form, the CDR3 reads TGCAGCGTCGATGTGGGGAGCACAGATACGCAGTATTTT. Its translation: CSVDVGSTDTQYF.